This TCR beta chain was sequenced for a study of spatial heterogeneity in lung cancer. Study in general: Sequences of the beta chain were consistently detected in greater numbers than alpha-chain sequences.

Stated time point: sample taken at primary tumor resection. Whole RNA from tumor, nontumor lung or frozen PBMC was sequenced unsorted. Samples were obtained from approximately 76 donors, all untreated early-stage non-small cell lung cancer patients. All TCR cDNA molecules were individually tagged with a unique molecular identifier. Each CDR3 protein gets one entry after TCRdb re-called the 5' RACE reads with MiXCR. In the table there are under 40,000 distinct CDR3 sequences, less than 5.5% of which are singletons. Regarding the study as a whole: At tumor resection, ubiquitous expanded TCRs were detected in blood more often than later.

The sample holds a few counts of this clonotype. Antigen unknown. Germline values: CDR1 KGHSH, CDR2 LQKENI. Trimming removed 2 bases from V and 2 bases from J, with 10 bases in between. The length of the CDR3 is 15 residues. The V and J genes are TRBV18 and TRBJ2-1; weak D call: TRBD1 (5 bases). This receptor was identified in a female donor with early-stage non-small cell lung cancer. Here the sequenced sample was PBMCs, taken at surgery. In DNA, the CDR3 is TGTGCCAGCTCACCATCTCAGGGTGCCTACAATGAGCAGTTCTTC. Residues: CASSPSQGAYNEQFF.